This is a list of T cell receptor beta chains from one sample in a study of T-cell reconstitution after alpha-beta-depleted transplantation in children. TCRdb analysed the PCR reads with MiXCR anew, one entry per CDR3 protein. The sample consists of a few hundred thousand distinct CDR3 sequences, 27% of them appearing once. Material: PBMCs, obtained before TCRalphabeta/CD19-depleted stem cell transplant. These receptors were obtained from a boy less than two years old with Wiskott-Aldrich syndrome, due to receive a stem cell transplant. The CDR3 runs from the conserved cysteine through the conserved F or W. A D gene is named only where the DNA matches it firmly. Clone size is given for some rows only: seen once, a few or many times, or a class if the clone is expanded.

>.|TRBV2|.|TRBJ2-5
CASSVTPETQYF
TGTGCCAGCAGTGTAACCCCAGAGACCCAGTACTTC
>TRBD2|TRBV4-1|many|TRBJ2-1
CASSPGTSGRGEQFF
TGCGCCAGCAGCCCAGGGACTAGCGGGAGAGGTGAGCAGTTCTTC
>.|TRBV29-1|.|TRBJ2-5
CSVASRGLETQYF
TGCAGCGTTGCGAGTCGGGGGCTGGAGACCCAGTACTTC
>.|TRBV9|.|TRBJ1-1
CASSVGSGFFTEAFF
TGTGCCAGCAGCGTAGGCTCCGGGTTCTTCACTGAAGCTTTCTTT
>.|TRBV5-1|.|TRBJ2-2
CASRGTTNTGELFF
TGCGCCAGCCGAGGGACAACGAACACCGGGGAGCTGTTTTTT
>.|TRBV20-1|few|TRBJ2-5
CSARARAGETQYF
TGCAGTGCTAGAGCCCGTGCGGGGGAGACCCAGTACTTC
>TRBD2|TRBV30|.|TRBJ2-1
CAWSAGLAGVEQFF
TGTGCCTGGAGTGCGGGACTAGCGGGAGTTGAGCAGTTCTTC
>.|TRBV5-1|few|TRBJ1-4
CASSLLGSGEKLFF
TGCGCCAGCAGCTTGTTAGGGTCCGGTGAAAAACTGTTTTTT
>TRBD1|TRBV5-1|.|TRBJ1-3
CASRQGPGGNTIYF
TGCGCCAGCAGACAGGGGCCCGGTGGAAACACCATATATTTT
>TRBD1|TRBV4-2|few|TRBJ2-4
CASSQSPQGVQYF
TGTGCCAGCAGCCAAAGCCCCCAGGGGGTTCAGTACTTC
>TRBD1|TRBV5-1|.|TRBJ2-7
CASSRGVQGAYEQYF
TGCGCCAGCAGCCGAGGGGTGCAGGGGGCCTACGAGCAGTACTTC
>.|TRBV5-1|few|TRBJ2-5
CASSLQWRETQYF
TGCGCCAGCAGCTTGCAGTGGCGCGAGACCCAGTACTTC
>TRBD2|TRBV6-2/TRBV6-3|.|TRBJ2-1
CASSYRVAGVNEQFF
TGTGCCAGCAGTTATCGGGTAGCGGGAGTCAATGAGCAGTTCTTC
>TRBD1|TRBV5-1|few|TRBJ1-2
CASSFTGGDGYTF
TGCGCCAGCAGCTTTACAGGGGGAGATGGCTACACCTTC
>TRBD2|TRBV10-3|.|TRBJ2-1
CAIRTSSGEQFF
TGTGCCATTAGGACTAGTAGCGGTGAGCAGTTCTTC
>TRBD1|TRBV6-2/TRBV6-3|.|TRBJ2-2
CARGGTGITGELFF
TGTGCCAGGGGAGGGACAGGGATCACCGGGGAGCTGTTTTTT
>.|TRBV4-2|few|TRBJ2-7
CASSRGDSYEQYF
TGTGCCAGCAGCCGGGGGGACTCCTACGAGCAGTACTTC
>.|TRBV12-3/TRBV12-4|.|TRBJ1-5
CASSLSGGDNQPQHF
TGTGCCAGCAGTTTATCCGGAGGGGACAATCAGCCCCAGCATTTT
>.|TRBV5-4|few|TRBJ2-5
CASSLSIRAEETQYF
TGTGCCAGCAGCTTGTCCATCAGGGCAGAAGAGACCCAGTACTTC
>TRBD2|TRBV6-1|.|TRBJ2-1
CASSGLAGGTYNEQFF
TGTGCCAGCAGTGGACTAGCGGGAGGGACCTACAATGAGCAGTTCTTC
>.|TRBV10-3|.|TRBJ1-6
CAISVQIYNSPLHF
TGTGCCATCAGTGTCCAGATTTATAATTCACCCCTCCACTTT
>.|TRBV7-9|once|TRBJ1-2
CASSLAAWGYTF
TGTGCCAGCAGCTTAGCAGCCTGGGGCTACACCTTC
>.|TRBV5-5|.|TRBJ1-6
CASSLDGWSYNSPLHF
TGTGCCAGCAGCTTGGATGGTTGGTCCTATAATTCACCCCTCCACTTT
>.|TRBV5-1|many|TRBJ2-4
CASSSDDFLQYF
TGCGCCAGCAGCTCGGACGACTTTTTACAGTACTTC
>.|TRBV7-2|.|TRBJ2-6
CASSLGLTGGSGANVLTF
TGTGCCAGCAGCTTAGGGTTAACAGGAGGGTCTGGGGCCAACGTCCTGACTTTC
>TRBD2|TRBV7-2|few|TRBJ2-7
CASSLGPSGTYEQYF
TGTGCCAGCAGCTTAGGTCCTAGCGGGACATACGAGCAGTACTTC
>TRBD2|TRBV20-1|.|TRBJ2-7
CSALAGGPTEQYF
TGCAGTGCCCTAGCGGGAGGGCCTACCGAGCAGTACTTC
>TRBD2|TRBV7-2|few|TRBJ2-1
CASSQTSGAATIF
TGTGCCAGCAGCCAAACTAGCGGGGCGGCCACAATCTTC
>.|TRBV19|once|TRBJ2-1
CASSIRGNLGNEQFF
TGTGCCAGTAGTATCAGGGGCAACCTCGGGAATGAGCAGTTCTTC
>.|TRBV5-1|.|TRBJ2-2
CASSPTQNTGELFF
TGCGCCAGCTCCCCAACACAGAATACCGGGGAGCTGTTTTTT
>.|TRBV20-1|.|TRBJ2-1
CSARSSLSYNEQFF
TGCAGTGCTAGATCGAGCCTTTCCTACAATGAGCAGTTCTTC
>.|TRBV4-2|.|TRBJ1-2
CASSQGPNYGYTF
TGTGCCAGCAGCCAAGGCCCCAACTATGGCTACACCTTC
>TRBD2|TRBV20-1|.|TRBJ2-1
CSAKKWGKRGLYNEQFF
TGCAGTGCCAAAAAGTGGGGAAAGCGGGGACTCTACAATGAGCAGTTCTTC
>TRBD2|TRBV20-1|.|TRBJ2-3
CSASGRALADTQYF
TGCAGTGCTAGCGGGAGGGCCCTCGCAGATACGCAGTATTTT
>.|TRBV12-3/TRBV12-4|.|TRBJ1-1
CASSPGYSEAFF
TGTGCCAGCAGTCCAGGGTATTCTGAAGCTTTCTTT
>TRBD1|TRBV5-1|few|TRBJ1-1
CASSPLGTGMNTEAFF
TGCGCCAGCAGCCCCCTAGGGACAGGGATGAACACTGAAGCTTTCTTT
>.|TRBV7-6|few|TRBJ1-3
CASSGHSSGNTIYF
TGTGCCAGCAGCGGACACTCCTCTGGAAACACCATATATTTT
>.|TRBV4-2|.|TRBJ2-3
CASSQGGENTDTQYF
TGTGCCAGCAGCCAAGGGGGGGAAAATACAGATACGCAGTATTTT
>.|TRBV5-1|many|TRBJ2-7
CASSLDGTSYEQYF
TGCGCCAGCAGCTTGGACGGCACTTCCTACGAGCAGTACTTC
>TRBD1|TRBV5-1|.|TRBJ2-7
CASSTGTGGYEQYF
TGCGCCAGCAGCACCGGGACAGGGGGCTACGAGCAGTACTTC
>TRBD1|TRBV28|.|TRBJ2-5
CASSGSGTGGKTQYF
TGTGCCAGCAGTGGTAGCGGGACAGGGGGCAAGACCCAGTACTTC
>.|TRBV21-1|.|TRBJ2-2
CASSLRRGQTRPTTGELFF
TGTGCCAGCAGCTTACGCCGGGGACAGACAAGACCAACCACCGGGGAGCTGTTTTTT
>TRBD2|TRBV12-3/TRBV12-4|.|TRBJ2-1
CASSLAGRASYNEQFF
TGTGCCAGCAGTTTAGCCGGGAGGGCCTCCTACAATGAGCAGTTCTTC
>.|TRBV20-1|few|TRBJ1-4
CSAIGGRQREKLFF
TGCAGTGCCATAGGGGGGAGGCAGCGTGAAAAACTGTTTTTT
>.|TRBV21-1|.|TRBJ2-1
CASRKRSSEYYNKQFF
TGTGCCAGCAGAAAAAGGAGTTCTGAGTATTACAATAAGCAGTTCTTC
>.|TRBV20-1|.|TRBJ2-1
CSARSGTIRWNEQFF
TGCAGTGCTAGATCCGGGACCATAAGATGGAATGAGCAGTTCTTC
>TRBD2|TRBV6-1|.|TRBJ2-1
CASTGLAGVRQFF
TGTGCCAGCACCGGACTAGCGGGAGTACGACAGTTCTTC
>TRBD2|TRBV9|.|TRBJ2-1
CASSVMGREGNNEQFF
TGTGCCAGCAGCGTAATGGGACGGGAGGGTAACAATGAGCAGTTCTTC
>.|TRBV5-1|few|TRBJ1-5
CASSLAAGDQPQHF
TGCGCCAGCAGCTTGGCGGCGGGGGATCAGCCCCAGCATTTT
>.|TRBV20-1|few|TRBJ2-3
CSARDRRDGDTQYF
TGCAGTGCTAGAGATAGGCGGGATGGGGATACGCAGTATTTT